This entry lists 2 T cell receptor beta chains sequenced from one sample in a study of cytomegalovirus exposure and HLA in healthy donors. Assay used: immunoSEQ multiplex PCR; TCRdb lists only in-frame clones, some missing. The sample yields fewer than 250,000 clones, approximately 90% seen once. Sequenced: PBMCs. These receptor sequences come from a man between 18 and 29 years old in good health and CMV-seronegative.

V and J are TRBV5-1 and TRBJ2-7; D possibly corresponds to TRBD1 (5 bases). V lost 0 bases and J lost 3, with 13 bases in between. Germline CDR1 SGHRS, CDR2 YFSETQ. This CDR3 region has 15 residues. CDR3 residues: CASSLEGTGVYEQYF. CDR3 DNA sequence: TGCGCCAGCAGCTTGGAGGGCACAGGAGTCTACGAGCAGTACTTC.

The chain recombines TRBV30 with TRBJ1-4; D remains unclear. Germline CDR1 GTSNPN, CDR2 SVGIG (reference sequence). CDR3 length equals 16 residues. Between the trimmed V and J ends, which lost 1 base and 4 bases, there was a span of 16 bases. The CDR3 region is CAWSEGPGGSNEKLFF. CDR3 coding DNA: TGTGCCTGGAGTGAGGGCCCGGGAGGGAGTAATGAAAAACTGTTTTTT.